This record looks at one TCR beta chain sequence and its context. The antigen it recognizes is unknown. Base-call qualities are not available, and no considerably larger clone is one nucleotide away. From the cysteine through the phenylalanine, the CDR3 covers 14 amino acids. Only the CDR3 part of the read is kept: 42 bases, read in frame from the first base. CDR1 and CDR2 (MNHNY, SVGAGI) derive from the germline V gene (reference sequence). At the junction V is shortened by 6 bases and J by 7 bases; bases outside the gene matches: 9. The library was obtained by the immunoSEQ multiplex PCR assay. Concerning the study's data processing: A statistical classification framework was built for diagnosing cytomegalovirus status from the catalog of TCR beta chain sequences. TCRdb obtained this table from immuneACCESS and retained in-frame rearrangements with V and J assigned. These tables miss some clones; where compared with another copy, unresolved V genes account for less than half of the shortfall, and the remainder is unexplained. That table furnishes V, J and clone size, whereas the DNA furnished D and trimming. For this sample there are 120,000 or so clones; 95% to 97% appear just once. The top ten hold around 1.7% of the sample.

The data stem from a study of cytomegalovirus exposure and HLA in healthy donors (TCRdb year 2017). Context from the whole study: A later analysis indicated that the 95 to 150 validation repertoires were generated on the platform also employed for the roughly 650 repertoires of the first cohort. The study was designed to test whether signatures of past pathogen exposure could be identified by cataloging public T cell receptors. Along with the roughly 670-subject first cohort, a separate validation cohort of roughly 110 different subjects was used. To predict cytomegalovirus infection status, the study brought together high-throughput TCR immunosequencing, statistical association of individual TCRs with disease status, and machine learning. The research as a whole found: In vitro tests confirmed that a few of the cytomegalovirus-associated TCR beta chains recognize cytomegalovirus antigens. A total of some 180 TCR beta chains were listed by the study as associated with cytomegalovirus. The authors suggested that the approach could potentially be extended to other disease states and immunological phenotypes. Most TCR sequences were observed very rarely across donors, whereas some public TCRs were present in many individuals. A later analysis had no HLA typing for the validation cohort, so co-occurrence there was scored across all 130 or so repertoires. Of the cluster scores, roughly 95% were above 0 in a later analysis, which found that TCRs clustered in the first cohort also tended to co-occur in the 120 or so validation repertoires. The classifier was reported to diagnose cytomegalovirus status with high specificity and sensitivity in both the original and validation cohorts.

Separate from the roughly 650-subject first cohort, the validation cohort of roughly 130 subjects was the group to which the donors belonged. The chain couples TRBV6-6 to TRBJ2-1; the central 7 bases match TRBD1. Sequencing used PBMCs. This clonotype originated in a man aged 18 to 29 in good health and CMV-seronegative. CDR3 protein: CASRQGGWGNEQFF. The bases are TGTGCCAGCAGGCAAGGGGGCTGGGGGAATGAGCAGTTCTTC.